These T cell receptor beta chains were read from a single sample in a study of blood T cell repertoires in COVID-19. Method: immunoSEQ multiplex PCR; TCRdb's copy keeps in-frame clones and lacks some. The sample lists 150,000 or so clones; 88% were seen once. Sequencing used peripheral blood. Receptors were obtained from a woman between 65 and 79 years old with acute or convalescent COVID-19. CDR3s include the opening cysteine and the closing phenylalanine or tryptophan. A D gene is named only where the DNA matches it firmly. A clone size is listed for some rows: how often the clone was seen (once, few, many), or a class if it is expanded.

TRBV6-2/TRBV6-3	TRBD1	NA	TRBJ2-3	CASSPGGDTQYF	TGTGCCAGCAGTCCAGGGGGAGATACGCAGTATTTT
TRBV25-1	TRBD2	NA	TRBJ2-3	CASSEFGSGGAGTDTQYF	TGTGCCAGCAGTGAATTTGGTAGCGGGGGGGCTGGGACAGATACGCAGTATTTT
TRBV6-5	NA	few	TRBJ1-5	CASTSLRGSNQPQHF	TGTGCCAGCACTTCCCTCAGGGGTAGCAATCAGCCCCAGCATTTT
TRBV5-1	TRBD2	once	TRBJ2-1	CASSFIAGEGGEQFF	TGCGCCAGCAGCTTCATAGCGGGAGAGGGGGGTGAGCAGTTCTTC
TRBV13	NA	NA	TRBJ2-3	CASSSPAPGNTDTQYF	TGTGCCAGCAGCTCCCCAGCGCCCGGGAACACAGATACGCAGTATTTT
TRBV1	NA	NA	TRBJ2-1	CTSSQDRGKFF	TGCACCAGCAGCCAAGATAGAGGTAAGTTCTTC
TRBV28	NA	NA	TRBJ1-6	CASRPTRSYNSPLHF	TGTGCCAGCAGACCCACCCGGTCCTATAATTCACCCCTCCACTTT
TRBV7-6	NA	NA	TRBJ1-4	CASSPQEWQAEKLFF	TGTGCCAGCAGCCCCCAAGAGTGGCAGGCGGAAAAACTGTTTTTT
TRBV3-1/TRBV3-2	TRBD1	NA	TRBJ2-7	CASSQPRDRGIYEQYF	TGTGCCAGCAGCCAACCTCGGGACAGGGGTATCTACGAGCAGTACTTC
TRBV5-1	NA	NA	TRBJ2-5	CASSFVTGETQYF	TGCGCCAGCAGCTTTGTTACAGGGGAGACCCAGTACTTC
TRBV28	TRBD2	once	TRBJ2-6	CASSSLASGGAPGANVLTF	TGTGCCAGCAGTTCACTCGCTAGCGGGGGGGCCCCCGGGGCCAACGTCCTGACTTTC
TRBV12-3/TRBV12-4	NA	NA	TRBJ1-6	CASSYGNSPLHF	TGTGCCAGCAGCTACGGTAATTCACCCCTCCACTTT
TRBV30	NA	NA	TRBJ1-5	CAWSEGQSQPQHF	TGTGCCTGGAGTGAGGGGCAGAGTCAGCCCCAGCATTTT
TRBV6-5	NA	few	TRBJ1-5	CASASGGGGNQPQHF	TGTGCCAGCGCTTCGGGAGGAGGGGGCAATCAGCCCCAGCATTTT
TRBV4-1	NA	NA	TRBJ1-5	CASSQEIRTVVQPQHF	TGCGCCAGCAGCCAAGAAATTAGGACAGTTGTACAGCCCCAGCATTTT
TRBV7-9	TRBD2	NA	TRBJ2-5	CASSLRTSGPKTQYF	TGTGCCAGCAGCTTGAGGACTAGCGGCCCCAAGACCCAGTACTTC